This TCR beta chain was obtained from a study of early stage breast cancer tumors. Note on this clone: Its antigen is unknown.

CDR1 and CDR2 (germline): SGHRS, YFSETQ. Trimming left V 1 base short and J 2 bases short, with 10 bases between. The CDR3 loop spans 14 amino acids. Study-wide results and limits: Tumors had about 2.5-fold higher T cell density and higher clonality than adjacent normal breast tissue.

TCRdb's copy holds only in-frame clones and misses some; the assay was immunoSEQ multiplex PCR. The top ten hold about 1.4% of the sample, which has some 48,000 clones, around 83% seen once. This sequence joins TRBV5-1 and TRBJ2-7; no clear D. The source is a person aged 45 to 59 with breast cancer. Sequenced: blood. CDR3 DNA sequence: TGCGCCAGCAGCTTGATCGGTAGAACCTACGAGCAGTACTTC. As protein: CASSLIGRTYEQYF.